The 20 T cell receptor beta chains below all came from one sample that was sequenced in a study of blood T cell repertoires in COVID-19. Clones were sequenced by immunoSEQ multiplex PCR, and TCRdb holds only the in-frame ones, with some missing. The sample shows about 200,000 clones, under 90% of them seen only once. The sequenced material came from peripheral blood. The receptors originated from a man aged 55-75 years who had recovered from COVID-19.

The rearrangement links TRBV28 to TRBJ1-5; D is uncertain. Germline CDR1 is MDHEN and CDR2 is SYDVKM. The CDR3 extends over 14 amino acids. Between the trimmed V and J ends, which lost 2 bases and 3 bases, there was a span of 8 bases. CDR3 in DNA: TGTGCCAGCAGTTTACTAAATCTCAATCAGCCCCAGCATTTT. This encodes CASSLLNLNQPQHF.

The chain combines TRBV6-5 with TRBJ1-1, with 10 bases fitting TRBD1. The CDR3 sequence is 15 residues long. Germline V gene data show CDR1 as MNHEY and CDR2 as SVGAGI. Trimming removed 6 bases from V and 2 bases from J; junction bases left unmatched: 6. The CDR3 coding sequence is TGTGCCAGCAGCCCACGGACAGGGGGAAACACTGAAGCTTTCTTT. Amino acid sequence: CASSPRTGGNTEAFF.

The chain combines TRBV6-5 with TRBJ2-7; the D gene is possibly TRBD1 (5 bases). The CDR3 sequence is 16 residues long. Trimming removed 0 bases at V and 2 bases at J, with 14 bases between. CDR1 MNHEY and CDR2 SVGAGI come from the germline V gene. Here the CDR3 DNA reads TGTGCCAGCAGTTACTCCCTTAAGGGGCCTACCTACGAGCAGTACTTC. Its protein is CASSYSLKGPTYEQYF.

The J gene is TRBJ2-7, the V gene TRBV27, with D possibly matching TRBD1 (5 bases). The length of the CDR3 is 14 residues. The germline V gene has CDR1 MNHEY and CDR2 SMNVEV (reference sequence). With 4 bases removed from V and 0 bases from J, the gap between germline ends came to 10 bases. DNA of the CDR3: TGTGCCAGCAGTTATTCAGGGTCCTCCTACGAGCAGTACTTC. It translates to CASSYSGSSYEQYF.

The chain links TRBV5-1 to TRBJ2-5; 15 nucleotides match TRBD2. Germline V lookup: CDR1 SGHRS, CDR2 YFSETQ. The CDR3 contains 16 residues. Unmatched junction bases numbered 9, after V lost 7 bases and J lost 5 bases. The CDR3 nucleotides read TGCGCCAGCTCCCCCGGACTAGCGGGGGGGCAGGAGACCCAGTACTTC. Its translation is CASSPGLAGGQETQYF.

This chain uses TRBV7-3 with TRBJ2-3; TRBD2 agrees at 7 bases. The J segment lost 0 bases and the V segment lost 5 bases, leaving 5 bases of the junction unmatched. The CDR3 has 15 residues. Germline V gene sequence: CDR1 SGHTA, CDR2 FQGTGA. CDR3: CASSRGEVSTDTQYF. In DNA, the CDR3 is TGTGCCAGCAGCCGGGGGGAGGTCAGCACAGATACGCAGTATTTT.

This rearrangement joins TRBV3-1 (or the pseudogene TRBV3-2) to TRBJ2-2, with 7 bases matching TRBD1. The CDR3 sequence is 14 residues long. The junction had 6 bases not matched to a gene; V was cut back by 4 bases and J by 7 bases. Germline V CDR1 and CDR2: LGHDT, YNNKEL (reference sequence). The CDR3 region is CASSLTYRGGELFF. The CDR3 DNA follows: TGTGCCAGCAGCCTGACTTACAGGGGCGGGGAGCTGTTTTTT.

The chain carries TRBV5-6 and TRBJ1-5, with unresolved D. The V end was cut by 3 bases, the J end by 4 bases, with 11 bases between. Germline V gene sequence: CDR1 SGHDT, CDR2 YYEEEE. This CDR3 has 14 amino acids. The CDR3 DNA reads as TGTGCCAGCAGCTCCCCGCTGCGTAATCAGCCCCAGCATTTT. This codes for CASSSPLRNQPQHF. Full variable domain (missing parts from reference TRBV5-6 and TRBJ1-5): DAGVTQSPTHLIKTRGQQVTLRCSPKSGHDTVSWYQQALGQGPQFIFQYYEEEERQRGNFPDRFSGHQFPNYSSELNVNALLLGDSALYLCASSSPLRNQPQHFGDGTRLSIL.

The V and J genes are TRBV19 and TRBJ1-2; 8 positions match TRBD1. The germline V gene encodes CDR1 LNHDA and CDR2 SQIVND (reference sequence). The CDR3 is 14 residues long. The V segment lost 5 bases and the J segment 4 bases; nucleotides outside the gene matches: 6. CDR3 region: CASSPTGEFYGYTF. CDR3 DNA sequence: TGTGCCAGTAGTCCGACAGGGGAGTTCTATGGCTACACCTTC.

The genes are TRBV19 and TRBJ1-3; no definite D call. The V gene's germline CDR1 is LNHDA and CDR2 SQIVND (reference sequence). The CDR3 is 15 amino acids. Trimming removed 6 bases at V and 0 bases at J, with 12 bases between. The CDR3 region is CASSNRGISGNTIYF. The CDR3 DNA reads as TGTGCCAGTAGCAACAGAGGGATCTCTGGAAACACCATATATTTT.

Only a few counts were recorded for this clone. This rearrangement joins TRBV3-1 (or the pseudogene TRBV3-2) to TRBJ2-3; D remains ambiguous. V lost 0 bases, J lost 0 bases, and 7 bases lay in between. Germline V gene sequence: CDR1 LGHDT, CDR2 YNNKEL (reference sequence). CDR3 size: 15 residues. CDR3 amino acids: CASSQELYSTDTQYF. The CDR3 DNA reads TGTGCCAGCAGCCAAGAGTTATATAGCACAGATACGCAGTATTTT.

The J gene is TRBJ2-4, the V gene TRBV5-6; maybe TRBD1 (7 bases). Per germline, CDR1 SGHDT and CDR2 YYEEEE. V lost 6 bases, J lost 7 bases, and 23 bases lay in between. This CDR3 region has 16 residues. The CDR3 loop reads CASISGKGQPWNIQYF. The DNA of the CDR3 is TGTGCCAGCATTAGCGGAAAGGGACAGCCTTGGAACATTCAGTACTTC.

Comments on this clone: Additional DNA sequences in this sample encode the identical CDR3. V gene TRBV5-4 combines with J gene TRBJ1-6; 7 bases agree with TRBD1. Looked up from germline, CDR1 is SGHNT and CDR2 is YYREEE (reference sequence). V gave up 2 bases and J gave up 7 bases; unmatched junction bases: 6. This CDR3 has 15 residues. CDR3: CASSLGTALNSPLHF. CDR3 in DNA: TGTGCCAGCAGCTTAGGGACAGCCCTGAATTCACCCCTCCACTTT.

This sequence joins TRBV7-2 and TRBJ2-2; perhaps TRBD1 as D (6 bases). The germline gives CDR1 SGHTA, CDR2 FQGNSA. The V end was cut by 3 bases, the J end by 6 bases, with 14 bases between. This CDR3 spans 15 amino acids. The CDR3 bases are TGTGCCAGCAGCTTTGGGGGCGGCCGTTCCGGGGAGCTGTTTTTT. This translates into CASSFGGGRSGELFF. The variable domain in full, with the rest retrieved from reference TRBV7-2 and TRBJ2-2, is GAGVSQSPSNKVTEKGKDVELRCDPISGHTALYWYRQSLGQGLEFLIYFQGNSAPDKSGLPSDRFSAERTGGSVSTLTIQRTQQEDSAVYLCASSFGGGRSGELFFGEGSRLTVL.

The chain links TRBV9 to TRBJ1-2; 7 bases fit TRBD1. Germline values: CDR1 SGDLS, CDR2 YYNGEE. V was pared by 3 bases and J by 0 bases, with 14 bases of the junction left unmatched. The CDR3 spans 18 residues. CDR3 sequence: CASSASWEGGAANYGYTF. The CDR3 DNA is TGTGCCAGCAGCGCATCGTGGGAAGGGGGCGCCGCTAACTATGGCTACACCTTC. Filled out from reference TRBV9 and TRBJ1-2, the complete variable domain reads DSGVTQTPKHLITATGQRVTLRCSPRSGDLSVYWYQQSLDQGLQFLIQYYNGEERAKGNILERFSAQQFPDLHSELNLSSLELGDSALYFCASSASWEGGAANYGYTFGSGTRLTVV.

The CDR3 sequence: CASSAGNTGNTIYF. The CDR3 DNA follows: TGTGCCAGCAGCGCAGGTAACACTGGAAACACCATATATTTT. The genes are TRBV7-9 and TRBJ1-3; the D is unclear. The CDR3 is 14 residues long. Germline lookup yields CDR1 SEHNR and CDR2 FQNEAQ (reference sequence). Trimming removed 5 bases from V and 2 bases from J, with 10 bases in between.

This chain connects TRBV6-6 to TRBJ2-7; a possible D gene is TRBD2 (7 bases). Trimming took 0 bases from V and 3 from J, leaving 15 bases between them. The length of the CDR3 is 16 residues. Germline loops: CDR1 MNHNY, CDR2 SVGAGI (reference sequence). The CDR3 DNA is TGTGCCAGCAGTTACTCGGGCGGGGGCGACTTCTACGAGCAGTACTTC. Translation: CASSYSGGGDFYEQYF.

The chain has TRBV19 and TRBJ1-4; TRBD1 is a possible D gene (6 bases). Between the trimmed V and J ends, which lost 3 bases and 0 bases, there was a span of 11 bases. Germline V gene sequence: CDR1 LNHDA, CDR2 SQIVND (reference sequence). The CDR3 covers 16 residues. CDR3 loop: CASSIGTSATNEKLFF. In DNA, the CDR3 is TGTGCCAGTAGTATTGGGACATCGGCAACTAATGAAAAACTGTTTTTT.

The rearrangement joins TRBV6-1 to TRBJ1-6; the match to TRBD1 covers 11 bases. There are 19 residues in the CDR3. Trimming cost V 0 bases and J 6 bases; bases outside gene matches: 10. The germline gives CDR1 MNHNS, CDR2 SASEGT. CDR3 protein: CASSEARTGGSYGNSPLHF. The CDR3 region has the DNA TGTGCCAGCAGTGAAGCAAGGACAGGGGGCTCTTATGGTAATTCACCCCTCCACTTT.

This clone was detected a few times. The CDR3 is CAWSVRGLAGSEQFF. CDR3 sequence (DNA): TGTGCCTGGAGTGTACGGGGACTAGCGGGAAGTGAGCAGTTCTTC. The chain employs TRBV30 and TRBJ2-1; TRBD2 matches at 13 bases. This CDR3 comprises 15 residues. V shed 0 bases and J 9 bases; nucleotides not matched to a gene: 5. Germline CDR1 reads GTSNPN; CDR2 reads SVGIG (reference sequence).